Each of the 15 T cell receptor beta chains below was sequenced from the same sample in a study of T-cell memory formation after mild COVID-19. From the 5' RACE reads, TCRdb called clonotypes with MiXCR, one entry per CDR3 protein. The data hold hundreds of thousands of distinct CDR3 sequences, with 20% to 25% observed a single time. The specimen sequenced was PBMCs or a T cell subset sorted from them (not recorded which). The source of these receptors is an adult woman who had mild COVID-19 (a few samples of this study predate the infection). Cell type and time point are not known.

This clonotype has more than one count but fewer than ten. The chain carries TRBV9 and TRBJ2-7; weak D call: TRBD2 (5 bases). With 0 bases removed from V and 6 bases from J, the gap between germline ends came to 13 bases. From germline, CDR1 is SGDLS and CDR2 YYNGEE. The CDR3 runs to 14 residues. The CDR3 is CASSVGRGGGEQYF. The DNA of the CDR3 is TGTGCCAGCAGCGTAGGTCGTGGAGGCGGCGAGCAGTACTTC.

This clonotype has more than one count but fewer than ten. This chain links TRBV7-8 with TRBJ2-3; 11 nucleotides match TRBD2. The germline V gene encodes CDR1 SGHVS and CDR2 FQNEAQ. The CDR3 spans 15 residues. V lost 4 bases to trimming and J lost 10 bases; unmatched junction nucleotides: 10. The CDR3: CASSYSGGASGPQYF. The CDR3 coding sequence is TGTGCCAGCAGCTATAGCGGGGGGGCCTCCGGGCCGCAGTATTTT.

This clonotype was counted ten times or more. The chain links TRBV4-2 to TRBJ2-7; D possibly corresponds to TRBD1 (6 bases). V lost 0 bases and J lost 2, with 14 bases in between. Germline CDR1 is LGHNA and CDR2 is YNFKEQ. The CDR3 consists of 16 residues. CDR3 in DNA: TGTGCCAGCAGCCAAGATGGCAGGGGCGAGACCTACGAGCAGTACTTC. Translating it yields CASSQDGRGETYEQYF.

V is TRBV6-6 and J is TRBJ2-1, with 9 positions matching TRBD1. This CDR3 spans 14 amino acids. Looked up from germline, CDR1 is MNHNY and CDR2 is SVGAGI (reference sequence). V dropped 5 bases and J dropped 6; count of bases not matched to a gene: 5. The CDR3 DNA reads as TGTGCCAGCAGTCCCGGGACAGGGAGCAATGAGCAGTTCTTC. This encodes CASSPGTGSNEQFF.

This clonotype has a handful of counts. V usage is TRBV19 and J usage is TRBJ2-5; D is uncertain. CDR1 LNHDA and CDR2 SQIVND come from the germline V gene (reference sequence). The CDR3 extends over 13 amino acids. V gave up 0 bases and J gave up 3 bases, with 5 bases separating them. This chain's CDR3 is CASSIDRKETQYF. CDR3 sequence (DNA): TGTGCCAGTAGTATAGACAGGAAAGAGACCCAGTACTTC.

V gene TRBV12-3 or TRBV12-4 combines with J gene TRBJ2-6, with D unclear. The length of the CDR3 is 16 residues. V shed 6 bases and J shed 0 bases, with 12 bases lying between them. This CDR3 reads CASREGRTSGANVLTF. CDR3 bases: TGTGCCAGCAGGGAAGGACGCACCTCTGGGGCCAACGTCCTGACTTTC.

The rearrangement joins TRBV12-3 or TRBV12-4 to TRBJ1-5; the D gene is possibly TRBD1 (5 bases). The CDR3 covers 13 residues. The V end lost 7 bases, the J end lost 6 bases, and 13 bases lay between the germline ends. CDR3 residues: CASTSSGIQPQHF. As DNA, the CDR3 is TGTGCCAGCACCTCATCAGGGATTCAGCCCCAGCATTTT.

In this sample, this clonotype turned up a few times. The CDR3 DNA reads TGTGCCAGTAGCAAGCGGGAGGGCCCCTTTTGGGACAATGAGCAGTTCTTC. Its translation is CASSKREGPFWDNEQFF. The V gene is TRBV19, the J gene TRBJ2-1; 10 nucleotides match TRBD2. Trimming at V came to 6 bases and at J to 5 bases, leaving 13 bases not matched to a gene. This CDR3 region has 17 residues. Germline assignment: CDR1 LNHDA and CDR2 SQIVND (reference sequence).

The rearrangement uses TRBV4-2 and TRBJ1-5, with D possibly matching TRBD1 (6 bases). Germline assignment: CDR1 LGHNA and CDR2 YNFKEQ. This CDR3 is 15 amino acids long. With 6 bases removed from V and 5 bases from J, the gap between germline ends came to 17 bases. CDR3 loop: CASRATGAQYQPQHF. The CDR3 DNA reads TGTGCCAGCAGGGCGACAGGCGCCCAATATCAGCCCCAGCATTTT.

The CDR3: CSARLYGQNTEAFF. CDR3 nucleotides: TGCAGTGCTAGATTATACGGCCAAAACACTGAAGCTTTCTTT. The chain carries TRBV20-1 and TRBJ1-1; no definite D call. Germline V gene data show CDR1 as DFQATT and CDR2 as SNEGSKA (reference sequence). This CDR3 contains 14 residues. Between the trimmed V and J ends, which lost 2 bases and 2 bases, there was a span of 12 bases.

In this sample, this clonotype turned up a few times. The CDR3 DNA is TGCAGTGCCATTCGGACAGGCTCTCAGCCCCAGCATTTT. Its protein product is CSAIRTGSQPQHF. The rearrangement links TRBV20-1 to TRBJ1-5; TRBD1 aligns across 7 bases. Germline loops: CDR1 DFQATT, CDR2 SNEGSKA (reference sequence). Losses at the gene ends were 6 bases for V and 6 bases for J; bases not matched to a gene: 8. The CDR3 has 13 residues.

The CDR3 nucleotides are TGCGCCAGCAGCCCCGTGGCAGGTTTCACTGAAGCTTTCTTT. Translated: CASSPVAGFTEAFF. This chain connects TRBV5-1 to TRBJ1-1, with D unclear. This CDR3 spans 14 amino acids. The germline CDR1 and CDR2 sequences are SGHRS and YFSETQ. V dropped 4 bases and J dropped 4 bases, with 14 bases sitting between them.

This clonotype was seen a few times. CDR3 nucleotide sequence: TGTGCCAGCAGTTTGGGACCCGGCGGGGAGCTGTTTTTT. Its translation is CASSLGPGGELFF. The rearrangement links TRBV12-3 or TRBV12-4 to TRBJ2-2; possibly TRBD1 or TRBD2 for D (5 bases each). The CDR3 has 13 residues. Trimming took off 3 bases at V and 7 bases at J, with 9 bases between the two ends.

The chain uses TRBV24-1 and TRBJ1-1, with D uncertain. Trimming took off 3 bases at V and 3 bases at J, with 13 bases between the two ends. The CDR3 length is 15 residues. The germline CDR1 and CDR2 sequences are KGHDR and SFDVKD. CDR3 sequence (DNA): TGTGCCACCAGTGATCCCCGGAGTGGTGACACTGAAGCTTTCTTT. It codes for CATSDPRSGDTEAFF.

A few counts support this clonotype. This chain links TRBV12-3 or TRBV12-4 with TRBJ2-1, with 7 bases aligning to TRBD1. The CDR3 loop spans 17 amino acids. Trimming at V came to 5 bases and at J to 7 bases, leaving 17 bases not matched to a gene. As DNA, the CDR3 is TGTGCCAGCAGTCCCAGGGAAGGGGGCGCTTGGGTGAATGAGCAGTTCTTC. Protein: CASSPREGGAWVNEQFF.